This entry lists 11 T cell receptor beta chains sequenced from one sample in a study of pediatric ulcerative colitis. Data came from immunoSEQ multiplex PCR; TCRdb stores just in-frame clones and leaves some out. The data show 30,000 to 45,000 clones, with less than 90% seen just once and 20% to 25% held by the top ten. Material for sequencing was blood. The source is a girl aged 10 to 17 with moderate ulcerative colitis.

In its sample, this clone was seen once. The rearrangement uses TRBV28 and TRBJ1-2; 11 bases align to TRBD1. The J segment lost 5 bases and the V segment lost 2 bases, leaving 4 bases of the junction unmatched. The V gene's germline CDR1 is MDHEN and CDR2 SYDVKM. This CDR3 is built from 15 residues. The CDR3 coding sequence is TGTGCCAGCAGTTTAATGGGACAGGGGGTTTATGGCTACACCTTC. Translating gives CASSLMGQGVYGYTF.

This chain links TRBV10-1 with TRBJ1-6; D is perhaps TRBD1 (6 bases). The length of the CDR3 is 15 residues. V lost 8 bases and J 9 bases, leaving 20 bases between the germline ends. Germline V gene data show CDR1 as WNHNN and CDR2 as SYGVQD (reference sequence). CDR3 nucleotides: TGCGCCAGCGGAGGCAGGGGTTGGGTTCCTTCACCCCTCCACTTT. It yields the protein CASGGRGWVPSPLHF.

This chain uses TRBV27 with TRBJ1-1; TRBD1 is a possible D gene (5 bases). Trimming shortened V by 6 bases and J by 1 base, and 9 bases separated the two germline ends. CDR3 length: 13 amino acids. The germline gives CDR1 MNHEY, CDR2 SMNVEV (reference sequence). As DNA, the CDR3 is TGTGCCAGCAGCGTTACAGGGAACACTGAAGCTTTCTTT. Translating gives CASSVTGNTEAFF.

The genes are TRBV7-2 and TRBJ2-5; TRBD2 agrees at 13 bases. Germline V gene sequence: CDR1 SGHTA, CDR2 FQGNSA. With V trimmed by 5 bases and J by 5 bases, 8 bases remained unmatched. CDR3 length equals 16 residues. This chain's CDR3 is CASSPPGLAGMETQYF. CDR3 bases: TGTGCCAGCAGCCCCCCGGGACTAGCGGGGATGGAGACCCAGTACTTC.

The V call is TRBV5-6, the J call TRBJ2-7; 8 bases are a match to TRBD1. This CDR3 is 13 amino acids long. Germline CDR1 reads SGHDT; CDR2 reads YYEEEE. The J segment lost 4 bases and the V segment lost 3 bases, leaving 3 bases of the junction unmatched. Written as DNA, the CDR3 is TGTGCCAGCAGCTCCGGGACAGGATACGAGCAGTACTTC. It codes for CASSSGTGYEQYF. Based on the CDR3 plus reference TRBV5-6 and TRBJ2-7, the full variable domain is DAGVTQSPTHLIKTRGQQVTLRCSPKSGHDTVSWYQQALGQGPQFIFQYYEEEERQRGNFPDRFSGHQFPNYSSELNVNALLLGDSALYLCASSSGTGYEQYFGPGTRLTVT.

The V gene is TRBV28, the J gene TRBJ1-1; weak D call: TRBD1 (5 bases). Germline V gene data show CDR1 as MDHEN and CDR2 as SYDVKM. V lost 4 bases, J lost 6 bases, and 12 bases lay in between. The CDR3 has 13 amino acids. CDR3: CASSSPGGAEAFF. CDR3 DNA sequence: TGTGCCAGCAGTTCCCCTGGAGGGGCTGAAGCTTTCTTT.

The V gene is TRBV5-1, the J gene TRBJ2-1; tentatively, D is TRBD1 (5 bases). Germline loops: CDR1 SGHRS, CDR2 YFSETQ. The ends were cut back, 0 bases at V and 8 bases at J, with 15 bases in the middle. This CDR3 spans 15 amino acids. CDR3 DNA sequence: TGCGCCAGCAGCTTGGGGACACTACGACCCCATGAGCAGTTCTTC. This sequence encodes CASSLGTLRPHEQFF.

This clone ranks as medium-sized. The rearrangement uses TRBV5-1 and TRBJ2-7; 7 nucleotides align to TRBD1. This CDR3 spans 14 amino acids. Per the germline V gene, CDR1 is SGHRS and CDR2 is YFSETQ. V trimming: 4 bases; J trimming: 7 bases; junction bases outside the gene matches: 11. The CDR3 is CASSVDSSQGEQYF. The CDR3, as DNA: TGCGCCAGCAGCGTGGACAGCTCACAGGGGGAGCAGTACTTC.

This chain joins TRBV30 and TRBJ1-2; no firm D call. This CDR3 spans 14 amino acids. V was clipped by 4 bases and J by 5 bases, with 17 bases between them. Germline loops: CDR1 GTSNPN, CDR2 SVGIG (reference sequence). CDR3 DNA sequence: TGTGCCTGGATAGGTCGCAGCCACCTTTATGGCTACACCTTC. Its translation: CAWIGRSHLYGYTF. Full variable domain (rest looked up from reference TRBV30 and TRBJ1-2): SQTIHQWPATLVQPVGSPLSLECTVEGTSNPNLYWYRQAAGRGLQLLFYSVGIGQISSEVPQNLSASRPQDRQFILSSKKLLLSDSGFYLCAWIGRSHLYGYTFGSGTRLTVV.

V is TRBV15 and J is TRBJ2-5; the D gene is possibly TRBD1 (5 bases). Germline CDR1 is LNHNV and CDR2 is YYDKDF (reference sequence). This CDR3 is built from 15 residues. V was cut by 5 bases and J by 2 bases, with 15 bases left in between. CDR3 in amino acids: CATSPLVGRQETQYF. The CDR3 bases are TGTGCCACCAGCCCCCTGGTGGGGCGGCAAGAGACCCAGTACTTC.

The rearrangement links TRBV27 to TRBJ1-2; 10 positions agree with TRBD1. The CDR3 totals 16 residues. Losses at the gene ends were 2 bases for V and 3 bases for J; bases not matched to a gene: 6. Germline assignment: CDR1 MNHEY and CDR2 SMNVEV (reference sequence). This chain's CDR3 is CASSLTGQGMDYGYTF. The CDR3, as DNA: TGTGCCAGCAGTTTAACGGGACAGGGGATGGACTATGGCTACACCTTC.